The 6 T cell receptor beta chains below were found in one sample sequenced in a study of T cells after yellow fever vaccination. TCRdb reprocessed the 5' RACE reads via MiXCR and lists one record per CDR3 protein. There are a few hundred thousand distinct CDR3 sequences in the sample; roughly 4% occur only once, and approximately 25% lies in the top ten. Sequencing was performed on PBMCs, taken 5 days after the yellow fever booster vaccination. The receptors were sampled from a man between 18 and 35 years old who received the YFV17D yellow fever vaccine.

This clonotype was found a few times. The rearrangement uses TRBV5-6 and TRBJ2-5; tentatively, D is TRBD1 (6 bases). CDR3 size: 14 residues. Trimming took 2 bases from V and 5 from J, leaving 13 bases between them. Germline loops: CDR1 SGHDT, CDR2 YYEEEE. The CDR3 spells CASSFRGGSETQYF. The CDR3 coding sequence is TGTGCCAGCAGCTTCAGGGGTGGCTCTGAGACCCAGTACTTC.

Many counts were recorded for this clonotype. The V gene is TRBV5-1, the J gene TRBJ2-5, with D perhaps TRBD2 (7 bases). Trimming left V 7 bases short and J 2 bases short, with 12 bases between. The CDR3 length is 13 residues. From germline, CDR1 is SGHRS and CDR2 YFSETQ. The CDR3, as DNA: TGCGCCAGCCGAGGGGGGGGACAAGAGACCCAGTACTTC. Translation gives CASRGGGQETQYF.

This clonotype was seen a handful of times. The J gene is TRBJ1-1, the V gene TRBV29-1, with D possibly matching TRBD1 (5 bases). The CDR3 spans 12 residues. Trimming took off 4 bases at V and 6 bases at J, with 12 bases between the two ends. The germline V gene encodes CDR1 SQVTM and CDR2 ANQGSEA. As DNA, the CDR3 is TGCAGCGTTGGGGGCCCGACGGCTGAAGCTTTCTTT. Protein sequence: CSVGGPTAEAFF. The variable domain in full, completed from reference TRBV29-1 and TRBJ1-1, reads SAVISQKPSRDICQRGTSLTIQCQVDSQVTMMFWYRQQPGQSLTLIATANQGSEATYESGFVIDKFPISRPNLTFSTLTVSNMSPEDSSIYLCSVGGPTAEAFFGQGTRLTVV.

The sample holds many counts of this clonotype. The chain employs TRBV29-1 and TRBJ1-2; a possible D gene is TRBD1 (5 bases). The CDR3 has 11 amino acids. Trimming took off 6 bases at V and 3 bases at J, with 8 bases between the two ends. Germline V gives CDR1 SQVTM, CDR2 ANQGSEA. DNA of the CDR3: TGCAGCGTATGGGGCGACTATGGCTACACCTTC. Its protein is CSVWGDYGYTF.

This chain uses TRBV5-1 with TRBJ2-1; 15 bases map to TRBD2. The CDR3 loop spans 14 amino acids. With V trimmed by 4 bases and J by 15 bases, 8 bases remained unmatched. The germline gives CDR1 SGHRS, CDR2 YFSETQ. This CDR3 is CASSPRTSGGAGFF. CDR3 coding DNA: TGCGCCAGCAGCCCCCGGACTAGCGGGGGGGCAGGGTTCTTC.

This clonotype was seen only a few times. The CDR3 protein is CSVPGSGGPNTGELFF. CDR3 nucleotides: TGCAGTGTCCCGGGTAGCGGGGGACCGAACACCGGGGAGCTGTTTTTT. The chain combines TRBV20-1 with TRBJ2-2; 9 nucleotides align to TRBD2. The CDR3 length is 16 residues. V lost 7 bases to trimming and J lost 0 bases; unmatched junction nucleotides: 9. Germline CDR1 and CDR2: DFQATT and SNEGSKA (reference sequence).